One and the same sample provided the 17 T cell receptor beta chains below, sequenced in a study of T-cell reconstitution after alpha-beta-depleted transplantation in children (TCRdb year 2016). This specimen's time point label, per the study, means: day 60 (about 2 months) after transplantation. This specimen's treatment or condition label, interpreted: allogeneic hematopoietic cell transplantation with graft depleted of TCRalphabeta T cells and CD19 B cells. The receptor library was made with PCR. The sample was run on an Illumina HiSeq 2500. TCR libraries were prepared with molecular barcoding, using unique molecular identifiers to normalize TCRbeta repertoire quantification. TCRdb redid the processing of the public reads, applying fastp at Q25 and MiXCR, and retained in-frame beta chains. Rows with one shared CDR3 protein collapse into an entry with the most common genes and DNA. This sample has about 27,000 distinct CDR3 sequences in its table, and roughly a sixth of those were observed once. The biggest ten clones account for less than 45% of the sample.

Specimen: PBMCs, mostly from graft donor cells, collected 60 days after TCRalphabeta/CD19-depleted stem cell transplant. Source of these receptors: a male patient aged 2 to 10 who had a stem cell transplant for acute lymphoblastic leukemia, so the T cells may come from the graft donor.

CDR3 in DNA: TGCGCCAGCAGTGCCTCGGAGACCCAGTACTTC. This codes for CASSASETQYF. This sequence joins TRBV10-2 and TRBJ2-5, with D hard to call. Per the germline V gene, CDR1 is WSHSY and CDR2 is SAAADI. Trimming stripped 4 bases from V and 5 bases from J, with 5 bases between. The CDR3 loop spans 11 amino acids.

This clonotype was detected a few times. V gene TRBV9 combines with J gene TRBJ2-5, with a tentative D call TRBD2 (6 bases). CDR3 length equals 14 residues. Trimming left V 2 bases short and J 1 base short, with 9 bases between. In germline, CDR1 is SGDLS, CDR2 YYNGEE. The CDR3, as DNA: TGTGCCAGCAGCGTGGGACTGCTCCAAGAGACCCAGTACTTC. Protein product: CASSVGLLQETQYF.

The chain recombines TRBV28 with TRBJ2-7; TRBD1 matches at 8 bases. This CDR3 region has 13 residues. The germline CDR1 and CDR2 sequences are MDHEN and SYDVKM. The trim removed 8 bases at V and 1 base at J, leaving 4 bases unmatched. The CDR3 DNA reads TGTGCCAGCGCAGGGGGCCCTTCCTACGAGCAGTACTTC. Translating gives CASAGGPSYEQYF.

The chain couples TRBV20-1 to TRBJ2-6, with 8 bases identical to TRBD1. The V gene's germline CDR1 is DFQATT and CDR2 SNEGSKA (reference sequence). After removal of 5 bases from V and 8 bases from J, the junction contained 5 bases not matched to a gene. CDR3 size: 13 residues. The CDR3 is CSAGGQGPNVLTF. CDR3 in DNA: TGCAGTGCTGGAGGACAGGGACCCAACGTCCTGACTTTC.

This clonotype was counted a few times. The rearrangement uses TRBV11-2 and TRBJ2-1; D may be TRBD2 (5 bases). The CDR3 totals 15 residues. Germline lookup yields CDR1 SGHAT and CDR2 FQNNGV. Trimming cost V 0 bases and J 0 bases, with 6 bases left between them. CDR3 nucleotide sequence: TGTGCCAGCAGCTTAGAACTAGTCTCCTACAATGAGCAGTTCTTC. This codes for CASSLELVSYNEQFF.

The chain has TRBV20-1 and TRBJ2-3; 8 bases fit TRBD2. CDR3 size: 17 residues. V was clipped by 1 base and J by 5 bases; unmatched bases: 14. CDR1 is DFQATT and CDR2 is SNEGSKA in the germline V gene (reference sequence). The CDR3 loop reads CSARGPAGGGPRDTQYF. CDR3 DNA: TGCAGTGCTAGAGGCCCGGCGGGCGGGGGGCCGAGAGATACGCAGTATTTT.

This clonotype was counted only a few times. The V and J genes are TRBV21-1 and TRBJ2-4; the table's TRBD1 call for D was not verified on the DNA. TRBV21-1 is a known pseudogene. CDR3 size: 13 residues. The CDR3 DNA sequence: TGTGCCAGCAGCAAAGGTGACAGGGGAGATCCGTACTTC. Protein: CASSKGDRGDPYF.

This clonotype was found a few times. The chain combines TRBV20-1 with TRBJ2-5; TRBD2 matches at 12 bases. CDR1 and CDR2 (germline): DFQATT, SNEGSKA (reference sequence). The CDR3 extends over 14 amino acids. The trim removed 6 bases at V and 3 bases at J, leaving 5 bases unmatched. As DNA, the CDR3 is TGCAGTGCCCCGCTAGCGGGGGGGAAAGAGACCCAGTACTTC. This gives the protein CSAPLAGGKETQYF.

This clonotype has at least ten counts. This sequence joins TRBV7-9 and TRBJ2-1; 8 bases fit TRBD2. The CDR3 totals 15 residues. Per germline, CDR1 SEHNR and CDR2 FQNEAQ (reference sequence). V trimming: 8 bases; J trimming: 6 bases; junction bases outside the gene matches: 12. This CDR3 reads CASALTRGGPNEQFF. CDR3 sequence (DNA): TGTGCCAGCGCCCTCACTCGGGGGGGCCCCAATGAGCAGTTCTTC. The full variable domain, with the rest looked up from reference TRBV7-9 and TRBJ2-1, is DTGVSQNPRHKITKRGQNVTFRCDPISEHNRLYWYRQTLGQGPEFLTYFQNEAQLEKSRLLSDRFSAERPKGSFSTLEIQRTEQGDSAMYLCASALTRGGPNEQFFGPGTRLTVL.

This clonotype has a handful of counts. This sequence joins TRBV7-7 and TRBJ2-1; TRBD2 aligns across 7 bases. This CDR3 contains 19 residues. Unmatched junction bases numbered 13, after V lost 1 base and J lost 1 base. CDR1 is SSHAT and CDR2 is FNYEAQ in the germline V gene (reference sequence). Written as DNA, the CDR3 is TGTGCCAGCAGCTTAGAACGTAGCGGGCCCGCCAGGTCCTACAATGAGCAGTTCTTC. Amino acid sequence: CASSLERSGPARSYNEQFF.

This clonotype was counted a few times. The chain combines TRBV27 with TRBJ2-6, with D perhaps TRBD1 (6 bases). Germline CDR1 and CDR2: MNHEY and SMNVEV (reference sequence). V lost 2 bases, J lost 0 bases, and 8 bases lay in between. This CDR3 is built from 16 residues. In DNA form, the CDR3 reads TGTGCCAGCAGTTTACAGGGGCCCTCTGGGGCCAACGTCCTGACTTTC. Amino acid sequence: CASSLQGPSGANVLTF. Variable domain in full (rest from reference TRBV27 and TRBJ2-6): EAQVTQNPRYLITVTGKKLTVTCSQNMNHEYMSWYRQDPGLGLRQIYYSMNVEVTDKGDVPEGYKVSRKEKRNFPLILESPSPNQTSLYFCASSLQGPSGANVLTFGAGSRLTVL.

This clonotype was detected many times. CDR3 sequence (DNA): TGTGCCAGCAGCTCCTCGGACAGTTACTCTGGAAACACCATATATTTT. This gives the protein CASSSSDSYSGNTIYF. This chain joins TRBV7-2 and TRBJ1-3; D perhaps matches TRBD1 (6 bases). Trimming took off 4 bases at V and 0 bases at J, with 13 bases between the two ends. The CDR3 is 16 amino acids. CDR1 and CDR2 from the germline V gene are SGHTA and FQGNSA.

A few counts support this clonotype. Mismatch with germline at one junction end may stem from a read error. The CDR3 coding sequence is TGTGCCAGCAGGGACAGGGGGCGGTACGAGCGGTACTTC. This gives the protein CASRDRGRYERYF. The chain uses TRBV2 and TRBJ2-7; 11 positions match TRBD1. The CDR3 covers 13 residues. Germline values: CDR1 SNHLY, CDR2 FYNNEI.

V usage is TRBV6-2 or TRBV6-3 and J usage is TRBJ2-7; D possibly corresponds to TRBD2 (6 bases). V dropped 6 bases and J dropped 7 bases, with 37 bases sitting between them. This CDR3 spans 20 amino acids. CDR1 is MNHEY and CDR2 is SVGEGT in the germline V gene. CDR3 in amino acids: CASRGGLTDYYRFSVWEQYF. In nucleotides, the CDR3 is TGTGCCAGCAGGGGAGGTCTGACAGACTACTACCGATTCTCTGTGTGGGAGCAGTACTTC.

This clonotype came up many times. This chain's CDR3 is CASSLVGLSYNEQFF. CDR3 DNA sequence: TGCGCCAGCAGCTTGGTCGGGCTCTCCTACAATGAGCAGTTCTTC. The chain combines TRBV5-1 with TRBJ2-1, with unresolved D. Germline values: CDR1 SGHRS, CDR2 YFSETQ. V lost 0 bases to trimming and J lost 0 bases, with 7 bases between them. The CDR3 runs 15 residues. Full variable domain (rest looked up from reference TRBV5-1 and TRBJ2-1): KAGVTQTPRYLIKTRGQQVTLSCSPISGHRSVSWYQQTPGQGLQFLFEYFSETQRNKGNFPGRFSGRQFSNSRSEMNVSTLELGDSALYLCASSLVGLSYNEQFFGPGTRLTVL.

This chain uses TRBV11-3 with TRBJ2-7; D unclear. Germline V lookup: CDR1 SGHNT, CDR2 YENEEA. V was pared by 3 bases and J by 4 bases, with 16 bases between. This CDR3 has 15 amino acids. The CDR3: CASSFVTTSSYEQYF. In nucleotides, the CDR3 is TGTGCCAGCAGCTTCGTGACCACCTCGTCGTACGAGCAGTACTTC.

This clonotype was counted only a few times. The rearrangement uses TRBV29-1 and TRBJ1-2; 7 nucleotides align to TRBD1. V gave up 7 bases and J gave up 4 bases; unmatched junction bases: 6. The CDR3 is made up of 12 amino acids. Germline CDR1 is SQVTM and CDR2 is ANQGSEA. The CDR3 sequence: CSAIDRAYGYTF. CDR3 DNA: TGCAGCGCCATCGACAGGGCCTATGGCTACACCTTC.